At least ten counts were recorded for the clone carrying this T cell receptor (beta chain). The antigen is unknown. V shed 4 bases and J shed 0 bases, with 14 bases lying between them. CDR1 SGHRS and CDR2 YFSETQ come from the germline V gene. This CDR3 has 16 amino acids. The sample belongs to a study of regulatory T cells in long-lasting Graves disease. Time point defined: newly diagnosed GD, antithyroid drugs for less than 3 months. The TCR library used RNA extracted from PBMCs. The patients included were those that came from an endocrinology department in Xi'an, China. The study, taken as a whole, reports: Persistent disease preferred TRBV28, TRBJ1-2 and TRBJ2-5; new disease, TRBV20-1 and TRBJ2-1.

CDR3 regions were amplified by Arm-PCR using iRepertoire HTBI primers to build TCR beta libraries. TCRdb re-called the multiplex PCR reads through MiXCR, storing one row per CDR3 protein. The table includes under 450,000 distinct CDR3 sequences, 16% detected once. These data were also filed under a second study, of T cells in Graves' hyperthyroidism and ophthalmopathy. That source reports: Clinical symptoms, serum thyroxine and TRAb, thyroid ultrasound and orbital computed tomography were used for the diagnoses.

The gene calls are TRBV5-1 and TRBJ2-1; D possibly corresponds to TRBD2 (5 bases). This TCR derives from a woman younger than 30 with Graves disease. The sample was peripheral blood mononuclear cells (PBMCs), taken at new diagnosis, from a patient treated with antithyroid drugs. The CDR3 DNA sequence: TGCGCCAGCAGCGTCCAGGAGGCTTCCTCCTACAATGAGCAGTTCTTC. Its protein is CASSVQEASSYNEQFF. Full variable domain (missing parts from reference TRBV5-1 and TRBJ2-1): KAGVTQTPRYLIKTRGQQVTLSCSPISGHRSVSWYQQTPGQGLQFLFEYFSETQRNKGNFPGRFSGRQFSNSRSEMNVSTLELGDSALYLCASSVQEASSYNEQFFGPGTRLTVL.